This T cell receptor (beta chain) derives from a study of breast tumors, draining lymph nodes, adjacent tissues. Study results and limitations: Luminal-like breast cancer showed significantly greater tumor-nontumor repertoire similarity than basal-like breast cancer did. Tumor repertoires ranked between lymph nodes and nontumor tissue in diversity, with V and J gene preferences.

Samples came from axillary lymph nodes draining the breast cancer. Germline V CDR1 and CDR2: MNHNS, SASEGT. This CDR3 is built from 15 residues. V was clipped by 10 bases and J by 2 bases, with 18 bases between them. For this clonotype: What it binds is not known. This sequence may be a read error, since a much larger clone differs from it by one base.

Each CDR3 protein gets one entry after TCRdb re-called the multiplex PCR reads with MiXCR. The sample lists about 270,000 distinct CDR3 sequences, around 30% occurring once. The chain recombines TRBV6-1 with TRBJ1-3; D perhaps matches TRBD1 (5 bases). Sequencing was performed on axillary lymph node tissue. This TCR was recovered from a female donor with breast cancer. Some clones in this sample may be carry-over from other donors' samples. CDR3 region: CATLGRQSPGNTIYF. The CDR3 DNA sequence: TGTGCCACCCTCGGTCGACAGTCCCCTGGAAACACCATATATTTT.